This TCR beta chain came from a study of blood T cell repertoires in COVID-19 (dated by TCRdb to about 2020). For the study in its entirety: The collaborator samples originated in the United States, Italy and Spain and spanned the acute and convalescent phases of COVID-19. The prospective study material was composed of cDNA or gDNA derived from T cells, B-cell-depleted T cells, or PBMCs. Subjects who had been exposed to COVID-19, were actively infected with it, or had recovered from it provided the deeply sampled blood TCRbeta repertoires that made up the dataset. The repertoires were released in a freely available public database intended as a resource for research on the immune response to SARS-CoV-2. The samples were drawn from the first 160 participants of the ongoing ImmuneRACE study and from over 950 subjects provided by 6 global collaborators. A de-identified subject ID, COVID-19 status, age in years and sex were almost always included in the sample metadata. Where available, HLA class I and class II types were obtained from metadata supplied by the sample provider rather than from assay-based typing. The study at large found these results: The amount of clinical and demographic metadata varied by source and participant and was provided uncurated.

The cysteine opens and the phenylalanine closes a CDR3 of 16 amino acids. The entry retains the CDR3 DNA only, 48 bases that are in frame from base 1. Compared with germline, V lacks 6 bases and J lacks 1 base; bases without a gene match: 6. CDR1 and CDR2, looked up from the germline V gene (reference sequence), are SEHNR and FQNEAQ. Whole blood was collected in K2EDTA tubes by collaborating institutions according to the institutions' own protocols. Collaborator samples were shipped for TCRbeta analysis as frozen whole blood, isolated PBMCs, or DNA extracted from either sample type. This clone was counted between two and nine times. The antigen it binds to is not known. No much larger clone is present one base from it, and per-base qualities are unavailable. TCRbeta CDR3 regions were amplified from genomic DNA using the immunoSEQ Assay, a bias-controlled multiplex PCR. Under the source paper's analysis protocol: Within the assay, amplification of reference gene primers was used to estimate how many nucleated cells each sample contained. To quantify the absolute abundance of each unique TCRbeta CDR3 rearrangement, sequence reads were collapsed and filtered. For each sample, productive Simpson clonality was calculated as the square root of Simpson's diversity index across productive rearrangements. What TCRdb holds here is the immuneACCESS table cut down to in-frame rearrangements. Part of the clones is not present; checked against another copy, under half of the missing clones reflect an unresolved V gene, and the others are unexplained. V and J calls and clone size are those listed in that table; D and trimming were worked out from the DNA. Across this sample there are almost 80,000 clones, with around nine tenths seen only once. The ten largest clonotypes hold roughly 0.78% of the sample.

Sequenced input: peripheral blood. The sequence joins TRBV7-9 to TRBJ2-3; TRBD2 matches 11 bases in the middle. This receptor was identified in a woman aged 80 or older with acute or convalescent COVID-19. The base sequence is TGTGCCAGCAGTTTTCCACTAGCGGGAGGCACAGATACGCAGTATTTT. Its product reads: CASSFPLAGGTDTQYF.